This is a list of T cell receptor beta chains from one sample in a study of control samples from healthy donors and cancer patients. TCRdb keeps only in-frame clones here, not all; method: immunoSEQ multiplex PCR. The data show roughly 45,000 clones, with 80% to 90% seen just once and about 3% held by the top ten. Sequenced input: PBMCs. Source of these receptors: a woman in her 50s with lung cancer. Both conserved end residues are part of each CDR3. The order of the fields is clone size, V gene, D gene, J gene, CDR3 DNA, CDR3 protein. A D gene is named only where the DNA matches it firmly. Part of the rows lack a size; the others show once, few, many or a class for expanded clones.

size: -
V: TRBV5-6
D: TRBD1
J: TRBJ2-1
DNA: TGTGCCCCCAGCTTGAGGACAGGGGGAGGGGGGGTATACAATGAGCAGTTCTTC
CDR3: CAPSLRTGGGGVYNEQFF

size: -
V: TRBV12-5
D: TRBD1
J: TRBJ2-2
DNA: TGTGCTAGTGGTTTGGGGCAGGGGGAAATCGGGGAGCTGTTTTTT
CDR3: CASGLGQGEIGELFF

size: once
V: TRBV5-1
D: TRBD1
J: TRBJ2-2
DNA: TGCGCCAGCAGCGCACCTATTGACAGGGGGCCCCTTGCCACCGGGGAGCTGTTTTTT
CDR3: CASSAPIDRGPLATGELFF

size: -
V: TRBV9
D: -
J: TRBJ2-1
DNA: TGTGCCAGCAGCTCCCGGGGTTTACCGACCTACAATGAGCAGTTCTTC
CDR3: CASSSRGLPTYNEQFF

size: -
V: TRBV9
D: -
J: TRBJ1-3
DNA: TGTGCCAGCAGCGTAGTTGCGGGGCCCGGGGGAAACACCATATATTTT
CDR3: CASSVVAGPGGNTIYF

size: -
V: TRBV11-3
D: -
J: TRBJ2-1
DNA: TGTGCCAGCAGCTCGGACTATTCATACAATGAGCAGTTCTTC
CDR3: CASSSDYSYNEQFF

size: -
V: TRBV27
D: TRBD1
J: TRBJ1-2
DNA: TGTGCCAGCAGGACAGGGCCGAGCTACACCTTC
CDR3: CASRTGPSYTF

size: -
V: TRBV5-6
D: -
J: TRBJ1-5
DNA: TGTGCCAGCTTCAACTGGGGGTCTAGCAATCAGCCCCAGCATTTT
CDR3: CASFNWGSSNQPQHF

size: -
V: TRBV2
D: -
J: TRBJ1-4
DNA: TGTGCCAGCAGTGAGCCCAGGCCCCAGAGGGGACTGTTTTTT
CDR3: CASSEPRPQRGLFF

size: -
V: TRBV6-5
D: TRBD2
J: TRBJ2-3
DNA: TGTGCCACCCGTCGGGGGGGTGGCACAGATACGCAGTATTTT
CDR3: CATRRGGGTDTQYF

size: -
V: TRBV19
D: -
J: TRBJ1-5
DNA: TGTGCCAGTAGTAAGGGCACCTACGGTCAGCCCCAGCATTTT
CDR3: CASSKGTYGQPQHF

size: -
V: TRBV28
D: -
J: TRBJ2-3
DNA: TGTGCCAGCAGTTTAAGCGGGCCCACAGATACGCAGTATTTT
CDR3: CASSLSGPTDTQYF

size: -
V: TRBV2
D: -
J: TRBJ1-1
DNA: TGTGCCAGTTCAGGGGCCCGATCATTGAACACTGAAGCTTTCTTT
CDR3: CASSGARSLNTEAFF

size: -
V: TRBV4-3
D: -
J: TRBJ2-3
DNA: TGCGCCAGCAGCCGGAGGCAGGGCCTTAGCACAGATACGCAGTATTTT
CDR3: CASSRRQGLSTDTQYF

size: few
V: TRBV28
D: TRBD1
J: TRBJ1-5
DNA: TGTGCCGCCGGAGGGACAGGGAGGAATCAGCCCCAGCATTTT
CDR3: CAAGGTGRNQPQHF

size: few
V: TRBV7-2
D: -
J: TRBJ2-3
DNA: TGTGCCAGCAGCTTAGGTCTTACGCAGTATTTT
CDR3: CASSLGLTQYF

size: -
V: TRBV7-2
D: TRBD1
J: TRBJ1-1
DNA: TGTGCCAGCAGCTCCACACGCTGGACAGGGAACACTGAAGCTTTCTTT
CDR3: CASSSTRWTGNTEAFF

size: -
V: TRBV12-5
D: -
J: TRBJ2-1
DNA: TGTGCTAGTGCTTCGGCGGGGCTTTACAATGAGCAGTTCTTC
CDR3: CASASAGLYNEQFF